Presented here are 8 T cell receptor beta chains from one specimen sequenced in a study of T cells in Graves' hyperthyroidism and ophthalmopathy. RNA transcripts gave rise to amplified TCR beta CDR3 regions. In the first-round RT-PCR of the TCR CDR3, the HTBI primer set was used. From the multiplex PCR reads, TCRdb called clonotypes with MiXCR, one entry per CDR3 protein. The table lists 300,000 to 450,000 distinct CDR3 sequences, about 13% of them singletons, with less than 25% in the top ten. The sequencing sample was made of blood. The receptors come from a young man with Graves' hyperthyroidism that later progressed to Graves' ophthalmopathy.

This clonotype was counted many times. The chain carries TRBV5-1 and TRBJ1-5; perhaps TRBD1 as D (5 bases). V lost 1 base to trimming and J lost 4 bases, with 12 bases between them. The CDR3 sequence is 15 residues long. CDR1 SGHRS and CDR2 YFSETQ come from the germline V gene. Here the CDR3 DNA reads TGCGCCAGCAGCTTGTTGGGGGGGAATAATCAGCCCCAGCATTTT. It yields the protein CASSLLGGNNQPQHF.

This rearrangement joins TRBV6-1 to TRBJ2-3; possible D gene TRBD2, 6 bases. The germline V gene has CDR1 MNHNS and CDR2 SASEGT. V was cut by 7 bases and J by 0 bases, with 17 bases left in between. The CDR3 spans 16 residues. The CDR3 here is CASTQPTGTSTDTQYF. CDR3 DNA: TGTGCCAGCACCCAGCCAACCGGGACTAGCACAGATACGCAGTATTTT.

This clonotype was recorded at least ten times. Written as DNA, the CDR3 is TGTGCCAGCAGTGTCCAAGGAAGCGACAATGAGCAGTTCTTC. This translates into CASSVQGSDNEQFF. V gene TRBV2 combines with J gene TRBJ2-1; no definite D call. Germline loops: CDR1 SNHLY, CDR2 FYNNEI. CDR3 length equals 14 residues. Trimming pared 4 bases from V and 5 bases from J, leaving 12 bases between.

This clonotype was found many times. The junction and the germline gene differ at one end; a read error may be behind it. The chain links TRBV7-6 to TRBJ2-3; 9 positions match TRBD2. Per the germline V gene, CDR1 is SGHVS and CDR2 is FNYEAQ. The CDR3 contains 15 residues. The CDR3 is CASSLVAGGTDTQYF. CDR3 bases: TGTGCCAGCAGTTTAGTGGCGGGGGGGACAGATACGCAGTATTTT.

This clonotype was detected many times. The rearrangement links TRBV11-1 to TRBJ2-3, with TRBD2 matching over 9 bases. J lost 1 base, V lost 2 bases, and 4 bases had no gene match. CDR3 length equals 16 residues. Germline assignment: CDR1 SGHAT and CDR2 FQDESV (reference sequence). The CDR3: CASSLQRGAGTDTQYF. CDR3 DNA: TGTGCCAGCAGCTTACAGCGGGGGGCCGGCACAGATACGCAGTATTTT.

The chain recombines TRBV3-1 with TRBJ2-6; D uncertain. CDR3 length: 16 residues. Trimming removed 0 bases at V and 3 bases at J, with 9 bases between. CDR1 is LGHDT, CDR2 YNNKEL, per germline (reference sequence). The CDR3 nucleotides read TGTGCCAGCAGCCAAGATATTAGGGATGGGGCCAACGTCCTGACTTTC. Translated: CASSQDIRDGANVLTF.

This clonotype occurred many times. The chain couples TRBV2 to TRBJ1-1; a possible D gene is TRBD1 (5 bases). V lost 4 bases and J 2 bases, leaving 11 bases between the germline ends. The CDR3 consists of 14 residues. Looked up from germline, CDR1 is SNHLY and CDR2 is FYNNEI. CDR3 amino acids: CASSADGGNTEAFF. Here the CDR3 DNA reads TGTGCCAGCAGTGCCGATGGGGGAAACACTGAAGCTTTCTTT.

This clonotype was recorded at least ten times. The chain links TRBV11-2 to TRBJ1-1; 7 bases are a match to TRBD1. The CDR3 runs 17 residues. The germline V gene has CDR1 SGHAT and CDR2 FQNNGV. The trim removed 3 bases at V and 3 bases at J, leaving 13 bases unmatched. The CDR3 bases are TGTGCCAGCAGCTTCGTCCCGGGACAGAGGAGGGACACTGAAGCTTTCTTT. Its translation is CASSFVPGQRRDTEAFF.